The T cell receptor (beta chain) described here comes from a study of cytomegalovirus exposure and HLA in healthy donors. Notes on the study in general: Later examination showed HLA-associated TCR beta chains had greater clonal expansion than equally common others. Per a prior analysis, the majority of TCR beta V segments were productive roughly 90% or roughly 30% of the time. A later analysis found common viral pathogens apparently linked to several of the most significant clusters.

J was trimmed by 10 bases and V by 6 bases; bases with no gene match: 10. This CDR3 has 16 amino acids. Germline V lookup: CDR1 SGHAT, CDR2 FQNNGV. It was with 60 Vbeta and 13 Jbeta primers that the PCR ran. The repertoire was sequenced with immunoSEQ multiplex PCR; TCRdb's copy has only in-frame clones and lacks some. The data hold approximately 240,000 clones, with around 80% observed a single time. Every donor was a healthy person donating bone marrow. This clone came up once. Its antigen is not known. This clonotype was sampled from a woman in her sixties in good health and CMV-seropositive. The chain is built from TRBV11-2 and TRBJ2-1, with 15 bases matching TRBD2. The source material was PBMCs. The CDR3 sequence is CASRTLGGLAGGEQFF. CDR3 nucleotide sequence: TGTGCCAGCAGGACCCTCGGGGGACTAGCGGGAGGCGAGCAGTTCTTC.